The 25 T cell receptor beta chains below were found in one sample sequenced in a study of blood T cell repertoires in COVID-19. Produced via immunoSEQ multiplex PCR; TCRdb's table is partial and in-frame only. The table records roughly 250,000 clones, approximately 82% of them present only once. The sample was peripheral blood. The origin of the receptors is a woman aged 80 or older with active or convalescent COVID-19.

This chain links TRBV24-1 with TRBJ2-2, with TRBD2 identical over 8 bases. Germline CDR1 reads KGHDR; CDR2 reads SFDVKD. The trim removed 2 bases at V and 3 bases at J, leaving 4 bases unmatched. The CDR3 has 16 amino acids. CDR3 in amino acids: CATSDSLGGDTGELFF. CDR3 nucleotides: TGTGCCACCAGTGATTCCCTCGGGGGGGACACCGGGGAGCTGTTTTTT.

The CDR3 DNA is TGTGCCAGCAGCCAAGGGGGTACTGAAGCTTTCTTT. Translating gives CASSQGGTEAFF. The J gene is TRBJ1-1, the V gene TRBV7-9; tentative D call: TRBD1 (6 bases). V shed 5 bases and J shed 5 bases, with 9 bases lying between them. Germline V CDR1 and CDR2: SEHNR, FQNEAQ (reference sequence). The CDR3 sequence is 12 residues long.

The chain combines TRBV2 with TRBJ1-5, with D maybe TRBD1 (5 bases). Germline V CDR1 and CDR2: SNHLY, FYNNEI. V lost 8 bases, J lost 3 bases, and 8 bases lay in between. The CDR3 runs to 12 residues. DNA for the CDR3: TGTGCCAGCGGCAGGGTCAATCAGCCCCAGCATTTT. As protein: CASGRVNQPQHF.

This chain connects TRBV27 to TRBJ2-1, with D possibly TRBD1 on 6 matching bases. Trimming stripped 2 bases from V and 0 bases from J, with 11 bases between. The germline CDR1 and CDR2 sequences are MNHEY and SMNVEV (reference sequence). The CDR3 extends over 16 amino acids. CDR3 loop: CASSLLGARSYNEQFF. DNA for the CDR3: TGTGCCAGCAGTTTACTGGGGGCCCGCTCCTACAATGAGCAGTTCTTC.

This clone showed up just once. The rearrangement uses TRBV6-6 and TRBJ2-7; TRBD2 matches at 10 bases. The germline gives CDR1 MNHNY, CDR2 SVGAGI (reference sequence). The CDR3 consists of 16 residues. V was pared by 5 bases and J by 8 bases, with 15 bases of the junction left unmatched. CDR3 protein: CASSPRLAGVPGKQYF. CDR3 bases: TGTGCCAGCAGTCCTCGACTAGCGGGCGTCCCGGGGAAGCAGTACTTC.

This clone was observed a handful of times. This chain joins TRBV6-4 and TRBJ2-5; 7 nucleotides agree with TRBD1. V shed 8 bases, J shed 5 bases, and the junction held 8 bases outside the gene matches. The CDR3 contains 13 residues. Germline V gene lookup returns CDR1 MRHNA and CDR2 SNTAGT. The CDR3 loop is CASSTRQGETQYF. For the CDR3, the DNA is TGTGCCAGCTCAACTAGACAGGGCGAGACCCAGTACTTC.

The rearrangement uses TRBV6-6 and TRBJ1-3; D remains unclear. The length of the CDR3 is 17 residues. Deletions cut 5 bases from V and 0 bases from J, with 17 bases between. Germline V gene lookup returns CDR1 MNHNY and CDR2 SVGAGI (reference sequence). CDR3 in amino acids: CASSPTLGLHSGNTIYF. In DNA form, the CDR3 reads TGTGCCAGCAGTCCCACCCTCGGACTCCACTCTGGAAACACCATATATTTT.

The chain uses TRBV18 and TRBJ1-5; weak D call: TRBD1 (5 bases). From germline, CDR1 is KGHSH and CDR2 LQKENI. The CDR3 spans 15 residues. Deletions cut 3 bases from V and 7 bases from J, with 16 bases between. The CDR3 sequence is CASSPRQGLDQPQHF. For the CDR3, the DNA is TGTGCCAGCTCACCTCGCCAGGGACTAGACCAGCCCCAGCATTTT. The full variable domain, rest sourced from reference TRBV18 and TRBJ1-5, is NAGVMQNPRHLVRRRGQEARLRCSPMKGHSHVYWYRQLPEEGLKFMVYLQKENIIDESGMPKERFSAEFPKEGPSILRIQQVVRGDSAAYFCASSPRQGLDQPQHFGDGTRLSIL.

CDR3 sequence reads: CASRAYNEQFF. The CDR3 DNA reads as TGTGCCAGCAGGGCATACAATGAGCAGTTCTTC. This chain connects TRBV2 to TRBJ2-1; D ambiguous. Trimming shortened V by 6 bases and J by 4 bases, and 4 bases separated the two germline ends. Germline V gene sequence: CDR1 SNHLY, CDR2 FYNNEI. The CDR3 loop spans 11 amino acids.

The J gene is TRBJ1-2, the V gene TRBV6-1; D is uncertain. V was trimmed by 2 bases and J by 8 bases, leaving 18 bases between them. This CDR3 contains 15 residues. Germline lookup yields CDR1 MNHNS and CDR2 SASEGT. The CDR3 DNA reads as TGTGCCAGCAGTGAAACTACCCGGGGAGGCTCCGGCTACACCTTC. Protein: CASSETTRGGSGYTF.

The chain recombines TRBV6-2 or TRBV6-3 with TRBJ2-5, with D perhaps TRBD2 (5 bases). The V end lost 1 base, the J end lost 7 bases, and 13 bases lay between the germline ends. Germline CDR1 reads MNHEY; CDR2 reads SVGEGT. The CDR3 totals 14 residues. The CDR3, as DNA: TGTGCCAGCAGTTACTTTCTAGCCACCGGGACCCAGTACTTC. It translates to CASSYFLATGTQYF.

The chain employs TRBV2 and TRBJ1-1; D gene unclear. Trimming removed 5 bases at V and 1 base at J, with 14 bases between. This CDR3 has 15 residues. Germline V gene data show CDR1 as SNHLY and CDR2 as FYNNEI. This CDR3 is CASSSGPSGNTEAFF. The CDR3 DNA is TGTGCCAGCAGTTCTGGCCCTTCAGGGAACACTGAAGCTTTCTTT.

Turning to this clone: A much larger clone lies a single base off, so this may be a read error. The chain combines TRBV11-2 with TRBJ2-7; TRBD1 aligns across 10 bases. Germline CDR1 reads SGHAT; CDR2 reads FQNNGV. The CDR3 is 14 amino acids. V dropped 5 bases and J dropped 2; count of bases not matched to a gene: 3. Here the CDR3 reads CASSPGTGAYEQYF. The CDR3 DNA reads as TGTGCCAGCAGCCCCGGGACAGGGGCCTACGAGCAGTACTTC.

The CDR3 here is CAWRGAGRGYEQYF. As DNA, the CDR3 is TGTGCCTGGAGAGGAGCAGGGCGAGGCTACGAGCAGTACTTC. The chain combines TRBV30 with TRBJ2-7; the D gene is possibly TRBD1 (5 bases). V gave up 3 bases and J gave up 3 bases, with 15 bases separating them. CDR1 GTSNPN and CDR2 SVGIG come from the germline V gene (reference sequence). The CDR3 is 14 amino acids. The variable domain in full, with the rest retrieved from reference TRBV30 and TRBJ2-7, is SQTIHQWPATLVQPVGSPLSLECTVEGTSNPNLYWYRQAAGRGLQLLFYSVGIGQISSEVPQNLSASRPQDRQFILSSKKLLLSDSGFYLCAWRGAGRGYEQYFGPGTRLTVT.

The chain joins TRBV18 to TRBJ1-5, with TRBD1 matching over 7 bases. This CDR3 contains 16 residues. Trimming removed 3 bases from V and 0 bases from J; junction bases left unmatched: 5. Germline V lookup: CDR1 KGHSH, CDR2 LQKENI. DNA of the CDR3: TGTGCCAGCTCACCCCGGACAGGTCTTAGCAATCAGCCCCAGCATTTT. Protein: CASSPRTGLSNQPQHF.

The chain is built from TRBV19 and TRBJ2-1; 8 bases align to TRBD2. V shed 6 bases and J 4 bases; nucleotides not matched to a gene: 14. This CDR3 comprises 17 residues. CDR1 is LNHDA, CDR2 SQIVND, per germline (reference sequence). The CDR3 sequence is CASSDSPGRAGYNEQFF. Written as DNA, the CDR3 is TGTGCCAGTAGCGATTCCCCCGGGAGGGCGGGTTACAATGAGCAGTTCTTC.

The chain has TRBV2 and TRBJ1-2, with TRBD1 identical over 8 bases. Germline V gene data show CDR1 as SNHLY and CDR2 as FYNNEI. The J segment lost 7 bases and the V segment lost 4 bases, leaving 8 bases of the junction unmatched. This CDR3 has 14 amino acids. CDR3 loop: CASSVGQGNFGYTF. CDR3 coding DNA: TGTGCCAGCAGTGTAGGACAGGGAAATTTTGGCTACACCTTC.

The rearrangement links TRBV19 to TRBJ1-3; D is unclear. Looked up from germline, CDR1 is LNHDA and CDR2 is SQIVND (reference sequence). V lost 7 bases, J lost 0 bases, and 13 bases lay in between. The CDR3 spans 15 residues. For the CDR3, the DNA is TGTGCCAGTAAAGAAGGCGGGGTCTCTGGAAACACCATATATTTT. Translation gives CASKEGGVSGNTIYF.

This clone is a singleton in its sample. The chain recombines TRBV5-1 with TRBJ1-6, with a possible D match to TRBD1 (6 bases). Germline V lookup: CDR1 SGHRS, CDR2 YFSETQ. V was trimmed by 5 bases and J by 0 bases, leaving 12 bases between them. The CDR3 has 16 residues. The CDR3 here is CASRPDRSSYNSPLHF. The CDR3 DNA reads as TGCGCCAGCAGACCGGACAGAAGCTCCTATAATTCACCCCTCCACTTT.

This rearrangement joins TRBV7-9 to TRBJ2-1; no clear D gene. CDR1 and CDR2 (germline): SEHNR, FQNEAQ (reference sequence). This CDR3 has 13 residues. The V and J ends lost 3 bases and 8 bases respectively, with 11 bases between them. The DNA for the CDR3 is TGTGCCAGCAGCTTCGGTCCCTTGGATGAGCAGTTCTTC. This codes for CASSFGPLDEQFF.

CDR3 sequence reads: CASSHGQALGNTGELFF. DNA for the CDR3: TGTGCCAGCAGCCATGGACAGGCCCTCGGGAACACCGGGGAGCTGTTTTTT. The chain uses TRBV14 and TRBJ2-2; 7 bases are a match to TRBD1. This CDR3 has 17 amino acids. Per the germline V gene, CDR1 is SGHDN and CDR2 is FVKESK. Germline trimming cut 3 bases from V and 1 base from J; bases unmatched to any gene: 8.

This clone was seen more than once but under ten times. The CDR3 DNA reads as TGCGCCAGCAGCCCCGGAAGTTCAGGGTCTGACGAGCAGTACTTC. Translating gives CASSPGSSGSDEQYF. The V call is TRBV5-1, the J call TRBJ2-7; tentatively, D is TRBD1 (5 bases). This CDR3 region has 15 residues. Germline CDR1 and CDR2: SGHRS and YFSETQ. The V gene lost 4 bases and the J gene lost 5 bases, with 19 bases spanning the gap. Filled out from reference TRBV5-1 and TRBJ2-7, the complete variable domain reads KAGVTQTPRYLIKTRGQQVTLSCSPISGHRSVSWYQQTPGQGLQFLFEYFSETQRNKGNFPGRFSGRQFSNSRSEMNVSTLELGDSALYLCASSPGSSGSDEQYFGPGTRLTVT.

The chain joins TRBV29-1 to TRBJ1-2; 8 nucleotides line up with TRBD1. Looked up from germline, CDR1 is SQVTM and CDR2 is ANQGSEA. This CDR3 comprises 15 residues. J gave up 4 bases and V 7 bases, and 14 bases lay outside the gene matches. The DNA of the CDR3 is TGCAGCGCGGATGCGCTGACAGGGGAGGGCTATGGCTACACCTTC. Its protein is CSADALTGEGYGYTF.

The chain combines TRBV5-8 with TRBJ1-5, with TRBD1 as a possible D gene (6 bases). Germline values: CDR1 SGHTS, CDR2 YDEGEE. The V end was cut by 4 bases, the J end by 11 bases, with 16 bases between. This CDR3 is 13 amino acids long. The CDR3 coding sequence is TGTGCCAGCAGCCTGACAGGACCTATCGCCCAGCATTTT. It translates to CASSLTGPIAQHF.

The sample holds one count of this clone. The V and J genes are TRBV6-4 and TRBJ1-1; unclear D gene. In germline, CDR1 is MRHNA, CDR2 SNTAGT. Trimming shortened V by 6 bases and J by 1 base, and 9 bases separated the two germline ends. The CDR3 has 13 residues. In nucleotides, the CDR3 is TGTGCCAGCAGCCGCTATGGGAACACTGAAGCTTTCTTT. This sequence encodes CASSRYGNTEAFF.